Listed here are 3 T cell receptor beta chains from one sample, sequenced in a study of beta chain features in type 1 diabetes. What was sequenced were expressed TCRB transcripts, since all of the isolated RNA had been reverse transcribed. This table comes from immunoSEQ multiplex PCR, and its TCRdb copy is limited to in-frame clones, with some not included. This sample has about 320,000 clones, with less than 15% found just once. Input material: central memory CD4+ T cells from blood. The source of these receptors is a man aged 25 to 45 in good health.

This clone was detected a few times. Written as DNA, the CDR3 is TGTGCCAGTAGTGTGGGACATAGCACAGATACGCAGTATTTT. Translated, it gives CASSVGHSTDTQYF. The genes are TRBV19 and TRBJ2-3; D is perhaps TRBD1 (6 bases). The germline V and J ends were trimmed by 5 bases and 0 bases, with 9 bases remaining between them. Germline V CDR1 and CDR2: LNHDA, SQIVND (reference sequence). This CDR3 is built from 14 residues.

In its sample, this clone was seen a few times. The J gene is TRBJ1-6, the V gene TRBV7-2; 8 nucleotides match TRBD1. From germline, CDR1 is SGHTA and CDR2 FQGNSA. V gave up 6 bases and J gave up 6 bases; unmatched junction bases: 7. The CDR3 runs 15 residues. Written as DNA, the CDR3 is TGTGCCAGCAGTTCACCGGGACAGGCTAATTCACCCCTCCACTTT. Protein product: CASSSPGQANSPLHF.

This clone was counted a few times. V gene TRBV5-5 combines with J gene TRBJ1-2, with 7 positions matching TRBD1. V lost 0 bases to trimming and J lost 1 base; unmatched junction nucleotides: 12. This CDR3 is built from 18 residues. Germline loops: CDR1 SGHKS, CDR2 YYEKEE (reference sequence). CDR3 sequence reads: CASSLDPLTGTRNYGYTF. The CDR3 nucleotides are TGTGCCAGCAGCTTGGACCCCTTGACAGGGACCCGTAACTATGGCTACACCTTC.